These 29 T cell receptor beta chains were all obtained from the same sample, sequenced in a study of Ad26.COV2.S vaccination and SARS-CoV-2 variants. The treatment denotes: around 19 received Ad26.COV2.S at low or high dose, single or two shots; 5 received placebo; per-sample allocation not given. The samples date from day 63 after the first vaccine or placebo injection. This table comes from immunoSEQ multiplex PCR, and its TCRdb copy is limited to in-frame clones, with some not included. This sample has about 420,000 clones, with approximately 87% found just once. The sample in question was peripheral blood, obtained in a trial of Ad26.COV2.S vaccine versus placebo. The receptors stem from a person aged 18-65 years who received the Ad26.COV2.S COVID-19 vaccine or a placebo.

This sequence joins TRBV24-1 and TRBJ1-1; no clear D gene. CDR3 length: 14 amino acids. The V gene's germline CDR1 is KGHDR and CDR2 SFDVKD. Trimming shortened V by 4 bases and J by 1 base, and 9 bases separated the two germline ends. CDR3 in DNA: TGTGCCACCAGTGACACGACGGGGAACACTGAAGCTTTCTTT. Translating it yields CATSDTTGNTEAFF.

The rearrangement joins TRBV30 to TRBJ2-6, with 7 bases that match TRBD1. The V gene end was trimmed by 3 bases and the J gene end by 2 bases; junction bases not matched to a gene: 10. Germline V CDR1 and CDR2: GTSNPN, SVGIG (reference sequence). CDR3 length equals 17 residues. CDR3 loop: CAWRKETGKTGANVLTF. In DNA, the CDR3 is TGTGCCTGGAGGAAAGAGACAGGGAAAACTGGGGCCAACGTCCTGACTTTC. The whole variable domain, filled in from reference TRBV30 and TRBJ2-6, reads SQTIHQWPATLVQPVGSPLSLECTVEGTSNPNLYWYRQAAGRGLQLLFYSVGIGQISSEVPQNLSASRPQDRQFILSSKKLLLSDSGFYLCAWRKETGKTGANVLTFGAGSRLTVL.

V usage is TRBV5-6 and J usage is TRBJ1-5, with 7 bases that match TRBD1. The V gene's germline CDR1 is SGHDT and CDR2 YYEEEE. Losses at the gene ends were 2 bases for V and 0 bases for J; bases not matched to a gene: 2. This CDR3 contains 15 residues. CDR3: CASSFRDSSNQPQHF. The CDR3 bases are TGTGCCAGCAGCTTCCGGGACAGTAGCAATCAGCCCCAGCATTTT.

The chain recombines TRBV2 with TRBJ1-1; weak D call: TRBD1 (5 bases). CDR3 length equals 14 residues. Deletions cut 3 bases from V and 6 bases from J, with 14 bases between. The germline V gene has CDR1 SNHLY and CDR2 FYNNEI. The CDR3 sequence is CASSDRPGTAEAFF. CDR3 DNA sequence: TGTGCCAGCAGTGACCGTCCAGGGACCGCTGAAGCTTTCTTT.

This rearrangement joins TRBV27 to TRBJ1-5, with D hard to call. V lost 9 bases and J lost 3, with 15 bases in between. Germline V lookup: CDR1 MNHEY, CDR2 SMNVEV (reference sequence). The CDR3 covers 14 residues. CDR3 sequence reads: CASAPHGVNQPQHF. CDR3 sequence (DNA): TGTGCCAGTGCCCCGCACGGGGTCAATCAGCCCCAGCATTTT.

The chain couples TRBV24-1 to TRBJ1-4, with D uncertain. This CDR3 region has 16 residues. Trimming took off 2 bases at V and 8 bases at J, with 17 bases between the two ends. Per the germline V gene, CDR1 is KGHDR and CDR2 is SFDVKD. CDR3 bases: TGTGCCACCAGTGATTCCGGGGTGCCCCTAGACGAAAAACTGTTTTTT. Its translation is CATSDSGVPLDEKLFF.

This sequence joins TRBV4-1 and TRBJ1-2; 7 positions match TRBD1. Trimming removed 4 bases from V and 0 bases from J; junction bases left unmatched: 5. This CDR3 region has 15 residues. Germline values: CDR1 MGHRA, CDR2 YSYEKL. CDR3 bases: TGCGCCAGCAGCCCCGGGACAGCGACTAACTATGGCTACACCTTC. It is translated as CASSPGTATNYGYTF.

The chain carries TRBV5-4 and TRBJ1-6; 7 bases match TRBD1. Germline V lookup: CDR1 SGHNT, CDR2 YYREEE (reference sequence). This CDR3 is built from 16 residues. J lost 8 bases, V lost 4 bases, and 12 bases had no gene match. CDR3 residues: CASSLLQGRVDSPLHF. DNA for the CDR3: TGTGCCAGCAGCCTGCTACAGGGGCGCGTGGATTCACCCCTCCACTTT.

The gene calls are TRBV19 and TRBJ1-1; D gene uncertain. Trimming shortened V by 2 bases and J by 3 bases, and 7 bases separated the two germline ends. The CDR3 has 13 amino acids. Germline loops: CDR1 LNHDA, CDR2 SQIVND (reference sequence). CDR3: CASSILADTEAFF. The CDR3 nucleotides read TGTGCCAGTAGTATATTGGCGGACACTGAAGCTTTCTTT.

The chain carries TRBV5-1 and TRBJ2-7, with D maybe TRBD1 (6 bases). V lost 2 bases to trimming and J lost 2 bases, with 20 bases between them. Germline CDR1 reads SGHRS; CDR2 reads YFSETQ. This CDR3 spans 17 amino acids. The CDR3, as DNA: TGCGCCAGCAGCTTAACACTGGACAGTACTAAAACCTACGAGCAGTACTTC. This codes for CASSLTLDSTKTYEQYF.

This clone appeared a few times. The chain recombines TRBV5-5 with TRBJ2-1, with 7 bases fitting TRBD1. V shed 0 bases and J 3 bases; nucleotides not matched to a gene: 3. The CDR3 has 15 amino acids. CDR1 is SGHKS, CDR2 YYEKEE, per germline (reference sequence). Here the CDR3 reads CASSLETGNYNEQFF. The CDR3 region has the DNA TGTGCCAGCAGCTTGGAGACAGGGAACTACAATGAGCAGTTCTTC. The full variable domain, in which reference TRBV5-5 and TRBJ2-1 provide the parts outside the CDR3, is DAGVTQSPTHLIKTRGQQVTLRCSPISGHKSVSWYQQVLGQGPQFIFQYYEKEERGRGNFPDRFSARQFPNYSSELNVNALLLGDSALYLCASSLETGNYNEQFFGPGTRLTVL.

The rearrangement links TRBV13 to TRBJ2-3, with 16 nucleotides matching TRBD2. This CDR3 region has 18 residues. The germline CDR1 and CDR2 sequences are PRHDT and FYEKMQ (reference sequence). The V gene end was trimmed by 1 base and the J gene end by 2 bases; junction bases not matched to a gene: 3. The CDR3 spells CASSLEGLAGGDTDTQYF. DNA of the CDR3: TGTGCCAGCAGCTTAGAGGGACTAGCGGGGGGGGACACAGATACGCAGTATTTT.

The V and J genes are TRBV25-1 and TRBJ1-1; D is perhaps TRBD1 (6 bases). The CDR3 length is 14 residues. V was trimmed by 3 bases and J by 5 bases, leaving 13 bases between them. Germline CDR1 reads MGHDK; CDR2 reads SYGVNS. The CDR3 region has the DNA TGTGCCAGCAGTGAGACAGGCCCCCGGACTGAAGCTTTCTTT. Amino acids: CASSETGPRTEAFF.

The chain employs TRBV6-2 or TRBV6-3 and TRBJ1-2, with 8 positions matching TRBD1. V lost 2 bases, J lost 4 bases, and 6 bases stayed unmatched. Germline V gene lookup returns CDR1 MNHEY and CDR2 SVGEGT. CDR3 length: 15 amino acids. The CDR3 is CASSYNQGQAYGYTF. For the CDR3, the DNA is TGTGCCAGCAGTTACAATCAGGGACAGGCCTATGGCTACACCTTC.

The rearrangement links TRBV4-3 to TRBJ2-2, with 10 bases lining up with TRBD1. This CDR3 comprises 16 residues. Trimming cost V 4 bases and J 4 bases; bases outside gene matches: 6. Germline assignment: CDR1 LGHNA and CDR2 YSLEER. CDR3 sequence (DNA): TGCGCCAGCAGCCCACGACAGGGGGCGGGCACCGGGGAGCTGTTTTTT. Translation gives CASSPRQGAGTGELFF.

The chain is built from TRBV19 and TRBJ1-6, with unresolved D. CDR3 length equals 12 residues. V gave up 7 bases and J gave up 10 bases, with 11 bases separating them. Germline V gene sequence: CDR1 LNHDA, CDR2 SQIVND (reference sequence). In DNA, the CDR3 is TGTGCCAGTAATTCCGGCGGGTCACCCCTCCACTTT. Encoded protein: CASNSGGSPLHF.

The V call is TRBV19, the J call TRBJ1-2, with D possibly TRBD1 on 5 matching bases. The germline V and J ends were trimmed by 6 bases and 4 bases, with 18 bases remaining between them. Germline assignment: CDR1 LNHDA and CDR2 SQIVND (reference sequence). The CDR3 totals 15 residues. The CDR3 coding sequence is TGTGCCAGTAGCCCCGGGGCTAATATGGGCTATGGCTACACCTTC. Protein product: CASSPGANMGYGYTF.

V and J are TRBV28 and TRBJ2-7, with a possible D match to TRBD1 (5 bases). Between the trimmed V and J ends, which lost 2 bases and 3 bases, there was a span of 11 bases. Germline V gives CDR1 MDHEN, CDR2 SYDVKM. CDR3 length: 14 amino acids. CDR3 sequence: CASSLRGPVYEQYF. CDR3 bases: TGTGCCAGCAGTTTAAGGGGTCCCGTCTACGAGCAGTACTTC.

Comments on this clone: The junction departs from germline at one end; a sequencing error may be responsible. The chain uses TRBV7-3 and TRBJ2-5, with TRBD1 as a possible D gene (5 bases). There are 13 residues in the CDR3. The V gene's germline CDR1 is SGHTA and CDR2 FQGTGA. The CDR3 nucleotides read TGTGCCAGCAGCTCAAGAGACAGTCGGATCCTGCACTTC. Protein product: CASSSRDSRILHF.

This clone appeared a few times. CDR3 DNA sequence: TGTGCCAGCAGTTACTCGCCAGGGGGCTTCACCGGGGAGCTGTTTTTT. It codes for CASSYSPGGFTGELFF. The chain uses TRBV6-5 and TRBJ2-2, with 8 bases identical to TRBD1. V lost 0 bases and J lost 4; bases outside the gene matches: 4. This CDR3 spans 16 amino acids. Germline V gene lookup returns CDR1 MNHEY and CDR2 SVGAGI.

The V and J genes are TRBV6-4 and TRBJ1-5, with 9 bases that match TRBD1. Germline-derived CDR1 and CDR2 are MRHNA and SNTAGT. V lost 6 bases to trimming and J lost 10 bases; unmatched junction nucleotides: 10. The CDR3 contains 14 residues. The DNA for the CDR3 is TGTGCCAGCAGCGCGACAGGGGGGCAGTCTCCCCAGCATTTT. Encoded protein: CASSATGGQSPQHF.

This clone came up a few times. The rearrangement uses TRBV2 and TRBJ1-3; D unclear. Germline assignment: CDR1 SNHLY and CDR2 FYNNEI. V dropped 5 bases and J dropped 1 base, with 18 bases sitting between them. The CDR3 spans 17 residues. The CDR3, as DNA: TGTGCCAGCAGTCCGCCGGACTATACTCTGTCTGGAAACACCATATATTTT. Translating gives CASSPPDYTLSGNTIYF.

The table lists this clone with a few counts. The rearrangement joins TRBV12-3 or TRBV12-4 to TRBJ1-6; D is uncertain. V was pared by 1 base and J by 7 bases, with 2 bases between. This CDR3 contains 12 residues. The CDR3 protein is CASSLGNSPLHF. CDR3 nucleotide sequence: TGTGCCAGCAGTTTAGGGAATTCACCCCTCCACTTT.

This clone came up a few times. V and J are TRBV6-5 and TRBJ1-1, with 12 bases matching TRBD1. J lost 9 bases, V lost 3 bases, and 8 bases had no gene match. CDR3 length: 15 residues. The germline V gene encodes CDR1 MNHEY and CDR2 SVGAGI. The CDR3 is CASSYGGTGGRQAFF. The CDR3 region has the DNA TGTGCCAGCAGTTATGGAGGGACAGGGGGCCGGCAAGCTTTCTTT.

The chain combines TRBV27 with TRBJ2-7, with a weak D call TRBD2 (7 bases). Trimming removed 0 bases from V and 4 bases from J, with 13 bases in between. The CDR3 covers 15 residues. CDR1 is MNHEY and CDR2 is SMNVEV in the germline V gene (reference sequence). The CDR3 sequence is CASSLSWGGEYEQYF. The CDR3 coding sequence is TGTGCCAGCAGTTTATCTTGGGGGGGCGAGTACGAGCAGTACTTC.

J is TRBJ2-3 and V is TRBV9; 9 bases map to TRBD1. The junction had 5 bases not matched to a gene; V was cut back by 2 bases and J by 7 bases. CDR3 size: 14 residues. CDR1 and CDR2 from the germline V gene are SGDLS and YYNGEE. CDR3 nucleotide sequence: TGTGCCAGCAGCGTGGGACAGGGACGAAATACGCAGTATTTT. It is translated as CASSVGQGRNTQYF.

The genes are TRBV5-6 and TRBJ1-2; no clear D gene. The V end lost 0 bases, the J end lost 2 bases, and 8 bases lay between the germline ends. Germline-derived CDR1 and CDR2 are SGHDT and YYEEEE. The CDR3 totals 14 residues. The CDR3 is CASSLGFGNYGYTF. CDR3 DNA: TGTGCCAGCAGCTTGGGTTTCGGGAACTATGGCTACACCTTC.

V usage is TRBV4-1 and J usage is TRBJ1-6; weak D call: TRBD1 (6 bases). Germline CDR1 MGHRA, CDR2 YSYEKL. This CDR3 is 13 amino acids long. Trimming pared 6 bases from V and 7 bases from J, leaving 10 bases between. Here the CDR3 reads CASRVQGNSPLHF. CDR3 nucleotides: TGCGCCAGCAGGGTACAGGGAAATTCACCCCTCCACTTT.

With regard to this clone: Other DNA variants within this sample encode the same CDR3. The gene calls are TRBV6-4 and TRBJ2-2, with unresolved D. Germline CDR1 MRHNA, CDR2 SNTAGT. The length of the CDR3 is 14 residues. Trimming pared 0 bases from V and 5 bases from J, leaving 7 bases between. The CDR3 here is CASSDSQDTGELFF. The CDR3 DNA follows: TGTGCCAGCAGTGACTCCCAGGATACCGGGGAGCTGTTTTTT.